The 24 T cell receptor beta chains reported below all come from one sample, sequenced in a study of immune heterogeneity within non-small cell lung tumors. Genomic DNA from bulk tumor acted as the template, and 600 ng was loaded per sample. Taken during surgery, several biopsies per primary tumor were spaced as far apart as possible within the tumor mass. Patients with untreated, newly diagnosed non-small cell lung cancer underwent curative surgery. Multiplex PCR employing 32 V and 13 J primers generated amplicons of the TCR beta CDR3. TCRdb independently ran MiXCR on the multiplex PCR reads; one entry per CDR3 protein. The repertoire consists of about 21,000 distinct CDR3 sequences, with 25% to 30% occurring once and the leading ten covering roughly 4.4%. The specimen sequenced was lung tumor tissue. The receptor set was obtained from a middle-aged man with non-small cell lung cancer.

Worth noting for this clonotype: The CDR3 carries no conserved terminal phenylalanine or tryptophan, so it likely arises from a read error. No DNA is shown, since the ends of the CDR3 on it are uncertain; the CDR3 is the one TCRdb lists. J is TRBJ2-5 and V is TRBV9; TRBD2, the table's D call, lacks a check against the DNA. The CDR3 contains 14 residues when both ends are counted. Germline loops: CDR1 SGDLS, CDR2 YYNGEE. The CDR3 loop reads CASSVPVPRAGGPS.

This clonotype was counted a few times. The chain is built from TRBV24-1 and TRBJ2-3; perhaps TRBD2 as D (5 bases). This CDR3 spans 14 amino acids. The germline V gene has CDR1 KGHDR and CDR2 SFDVKD. Trimming took off 5 bases at V and 5 bases at J, with 13 bases between the two ends. The CDR3 region has the DNA TGTGCCACCAGTGGAAGGACGGGATTAGATACGCAGTATTTT. It yields the protein CATSGRTGLDTQYF.

This clonotype has ten or more counts. In DNA form, the CDR3 reads TGTGCCAGCAGCCGAGACAGCAACTACGAGCAGTACTTC. As protein: CASSRDSNYEQYF. The chain combines TRBV4-2 with TRBJ2-7; TRBD1 is a possible D gene (5 bases). Germline loops: CDR1 LGHNA, CDR2 YNFKEQ. Between the trimmed V and J ends, which lost 4 bases and 3 bases, there was a span of 10 bases. The CDR3 length is 13 residues.

By frequency in the sample, this clonotype is medium-sized. The J gene is TRBJ1-6, the V gene TRBV30; D is unclear. CDR3 length: 14 residues. CDR1 and CDR2 from the germline V gene are GTSNPN and SVGIG (reference sequence). V was cut by 2 bases and J by 7 bases, with 12 bases left in between. CDR3 bases: TGTGCCTGGAGTTCGTACGGATGGAATTCACCCCTCCACTTT. Protein sequence: CAWSSYGWNSPLHF.

This clonotype was seen only a few times. V is TRBV6-1 and J is TRBJ1-4; TRBD1 aligns across 9 bases. Looked up from germline, CDR1 is MNHNS and CDR2 is SASEGT. Trimming removed 1 base from V and 6 bases from J; junction bases left unmatched: 3. This CDR3 is 15 amino acids long. CDR3 in amino acids: CASSEGWTGDEKLFF. CDR3 in DNA: TGTGCCAGCAGTGAAGGGTGGACAGGGGATGAAAAACTGTTTTTT.

This clonotype came up a few times. V and J are TRBV10-2 and TRBJ2-5; maybe TRBD2 (6 bases). The CDR3 has 13 amino acids. Germline V gene data show CDR1 as WSHSY and CDR2 as SAAADI. V dropped 6 bases and J dropped 5 bases, with 13 bases sitting between them. The CDR3 region is CASSPSRGETQYF. DNA of the CDR3: TGCGCCAGCAGCCCCTCTCGGGGGGAGACCCAGTACTTC.

The rearrangement joins TRBV24-1 to TRBJ2-2; D is ambiguous. The CDR3 is 15 residues long. Looked up from germline, CDR1 is KGHDR and CDR2 is SFDVKD. The V end was cut by 1 base, the J end by 4 bases, with 9 bases between. CDR3 nucleotides: TGTGCCACCAGTGATTTTGACGGACGCACCGGGGAGCTGTTTTTT. This gives the protein CATSDFDGRTGELFF.

To note about this clonotype: This may be a read error, as it is one base from a much larger clone. The chain carries TRBV7-2 and TRBJ2-6; perhaps D is TRBD1 or TRBD2 (5 bases each). Germline values: CDR1 SGHTA, CDR2 FQGNSA. The CDR3 spans 15 residues. The CDR3 loop is CPSSAGGTGANVLTF. Written as DNA, the CDR3 is TGTCCCAGCAGTGCTGGGGGAACTGGGGCCAACGTCCTGACTTTC.

Remarks on this clonotype: A much larger clone lies a single base off, so this may be a read error. The CDR3 carries no conserved terminal phenylalanine or tryptophan, so it likely arises from a read error. The V gene is TRBV15, the J gene TRBJ2-7, with 9 bases identical to TRBD1. Per germline, CDR1 LNHNV and CDR2 YYDKDF (reference sequence). After removal of 5 bases from V and 1 base from J, the junction contained 6 bases not matched to a gene. This CDR3 has 15 residues. CDR3 sequence reads: CATSGRGQGSYEQYL. The CDR3 DNA reads as TGTGCCACCAGCGGGCGGGGACAGGGATCCTACGAGCAGTACTTA.

Ten or more counts support this clonotype. The chain uses TRBV27 and TRBJ2-2; possibly TRBD1 or TRBD2 for D (5 bases each). This CDR3 comprises 15 residues. Trimming shortened V by 7 bases and J by 6 bases, and 18 bases separated the two germline ends. CDR1 is MNHEY and CDR2 is SMNVEV in the germline V gene (reference sequence). The DNA for the CDR3 is TGTGCCAGCACCCTCCGGGGACCACTGGCCGGGGAGCTGTTTTTT. Amino acid sequence: CASTLRGPLAGELFF.

In regard to this clonotype: One junction end does not reproduce the germline sequence, and a read error may be involved. V is TRBV6-2 or TRBV6-3 and J is TRBJ2-1; no reliable D call. The germline V gene has CDR1 MNHEY and CDR2 SVGEGT. The CDR3 extends over 15 amino acids. In DNA, the CDR3 is TGTGCCAGCAGTATCCCAAGGCGCTTCTACAATGAGCACTTCTTC. Protein product: CASSIPRRFYNEHFF.

Ten or more counts support this clonotype. A junction end diverges from the germline sequence, so it may reflect a read error. This chain joins TRBV20-1 and TRBJ1-6; D remains ambiguous. Germline V lookup: CDR1 DFQATT, CDR2 SNEGSKA (reference sequence). CDR3 size: 14 residues. Here the CDR3 DNA reads TGTAGTGCTAGTCTGGCTAGAGCTAATTCACCCCTCCACTTT. Protein: CSASLARANSPLHF.

This chain's CDR3 is CASSQDFGNTGELFF. In DNA, the CDR3 is TGTGCCAGCAGCCAAGATTTCGGAAACACCGGGGAGCTGTTTTTT. This chain connects TRBV4-2 to TRBJ2-2; D unclear. The CDR3 covers 15 residues. V was trimmed by 0 bases and J by 2 bases, leaving 7 bases between them. Germline CDR1 is LGHNA and CDR2 is YNFKEQ.

The genes are TRBV7-2 and TRBJ2-6; TRBD1 matches 7 bases. Trimming took 3 bases from V and 2 from J; bases not matched to a gene: 1. CDR1 SGHTA and CDR2 FQGNSA come from the germline V gene. The CDR3 is made up of 15 amino acids. CDR3 amino acids: CASSFDRAGANVLTF. As DNA, the CDR3 is TGTGCCAGCAGCTTCGACAGGGCTGGGGCCAACGTCCTGACTTTC.

The table lists this clonotype with a count of one. This may come from a read error, since a much larger clone is one base off. V and J are TRBV6-2 or TRBV6-3 and TRBJ1-5, with D unclear. The CDR3 extends over 16 amino acids. Germline loops: CDR1 MNHEY, CDR2 SVGEGT. Trimming stripped 4 bases from V and 0 bases from J, with 13 bases between. The CDR3 DNA reads as TGTGCCAGCAGTTTAATGAGACACCATAGCAATCAGCCCCAGCATTTT. Its protein product is CASSLMRHHSNQPQHF.

The chain employs TRBV4-2 and TRBJ2-7, with D hard to call. The V end was cut by 2 bases, the J end by 3 bases, with 20 bases between. The CDR3 is 17 residues long. CDR1 and CDR2 (germline): LGHNA, YNFKEQ. The CDR3 reads CASSQYHRIATHYEQYF. In DNA, the CDR3 is TGTGCCAGCAGCCAATACCACCGGATAGCCACCCACTACGAGCAGTACTTC.

A note on this clonotype: A clone one base away is much larger, so this may be a read error. V gene TRBV5-1 combines with J gene TRBJ2-7; TRBD2 might be the D (5 bases). The CDR3 contains 12 residues. Per germline, CDR1 SGHRS and CDR2 YFSETQ. The CDR3 region is CASSRDTYDQYF. CDR3 DNA: TGCGCCAGCAGTCGGGATACCTACGATCAGTACTTC. Combining the CDR3 with reference TRBV5-1 and TRBJ2-7 gives the whole variable domain KAGVTQTPRYLIKTRGQQVTLSCSPISGHRSVSWYQQTPGQGLQFLFEYFSETQRNKGNFPGRFSGRQFSNSRSEMNVSTLELGDSALYLCASSRDTYDQYFGPGTRLTVT.

This clonotype was seen at least ten times. The CDR3 DNA is TGTGCCAGCGTCACTAGCGGGAGGGCGGTGCAGCAGTTCTTC. The encoded protein is CASVTSGRAVQQFF. The chain employs TRBV6-1 and TRBJ2-1; 13 bases line up with TRBD2. V lost 8 bases to trimming and J lost 11 bases; unmatched junction nucleotides: 9. CDR1 is MNHNS, CDR2 SASEGT, per germline. There are 14 residues in the CDR3.

This clonotype was observed once. This chain uses TRBV4-3 with TRBJ2-1; D is uncertain. The CDR3 is 14 amino acids. V lost 0 bases, J lost 8 bases, and 11 bases lay in between. The germline CDR1 and CDR2 sequences are LGHNA and YSLEER. This CDR3 is CASSQDWGSYEQFF. The CDR3 DNA reads TGCGCCAGCAGCCAAGATTGGGGTAGTTATGAGCAGTTCTTC.

This clonotype was seen more than once but under ten times. The genes are TRBV11-2 and TRBJ1-1; no definite D call. V shed 0 bases and J shed 11 bases, with 16 bases lying between them. The CDR3 contains 14 residues. Germline CDR1 is SGHAT and CDR2 is FQNNGV. CDR3: CASSLDHLAGGAFF. For the CDR3, the DNA is TGTGCCAGCAGCTTAGATCATTTGGCGGGCGGCGCTTTCTTT.

The V gene is TRBV10-3, the J gene TRBJ1-2, with D maybe TRBD1 (5 bases). The germline V gene has CDR1 ENHRY and CDR2 SYGVKD. The CDR3 consists of 14 residues. Trimming removed 3 bases at V and 1 base at J, with 9 bases between. The CDR3 nucleotides read TGTGCCATCAGTGAAGGACATCTTAACTATGGCTACACCTTC. Translated: CAISEGHLNYGYTF.

Concerning this clonotype itself: This clone may be a read error of a much larger clone one base away. V is TRBV9 and J is TRBJ2-5; 13 nucleotides line up with TRBD2. The germline V gene has CDR1 SGDLS and CDR2 YYNGEE. The CDR3 is 16 residues long. V shed 4 bases, J shed 4 bases, and the junction held 7 bases outside the gene matches. The CDR3 sequence is CASSCTSGGAPETQYF. The CDR3 DNA sequence: TGTGCCAGCAGCTGTACTAGCGGGGGGGCCCCAGAGACCCAGTACTTC.

This clonotype has at least ten counts. This chain connects TRBV24-1 to TRBJ2-6; a weak D match, TRBD1 (5 bases). V lost 6 bases to trimming and J lost 2 bases, with 7 bases between them. CDR1 is KGHDR, CDR2 SFDVKD, per germline. The CDR3 has 14 residues. CDR3 amino acids: CATSPRAGANVLTF. CDR3 nucleotides: TGTGCCACCAGTCCCAGGGCTGGGGCCAACGTCCTGACTTTC.

The rearrangement links TRBV7-6 to TRBJ2-6; TRBD1 matches 8 bases. Unmatched junction bases numbered 7, after V lost 0 bases and J lost 0 bases. The CDR3 runs 19 residues. The germline gives CDR1 SGHVS, CDR2 FNYEAQ. CDR3 DNA: TGTGCCAGCAGCTTAGCCACAGGGGGGTCGGTCTCTGGGGCCAACGTCCTGACTTTC. Residues: CASSLATGGSVSGANVLTF.